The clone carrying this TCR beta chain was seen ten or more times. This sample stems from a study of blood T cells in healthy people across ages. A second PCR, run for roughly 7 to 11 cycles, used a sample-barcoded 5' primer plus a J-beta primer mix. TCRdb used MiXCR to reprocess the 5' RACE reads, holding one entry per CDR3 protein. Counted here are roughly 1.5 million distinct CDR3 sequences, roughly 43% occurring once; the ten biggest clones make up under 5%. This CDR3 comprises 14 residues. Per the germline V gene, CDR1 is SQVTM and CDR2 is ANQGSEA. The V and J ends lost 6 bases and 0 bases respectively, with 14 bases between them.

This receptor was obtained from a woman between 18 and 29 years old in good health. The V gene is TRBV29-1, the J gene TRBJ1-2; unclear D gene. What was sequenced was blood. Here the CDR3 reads CSVSQRIANYGYTF. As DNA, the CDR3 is TGCAGCGTATCCCAAAGGATCGCTAACTATGGCTACACCTTC.